This T cell receptor (beta chain) was profiled in a study of OX40 agonist ivuxolimab in advanced cancers. On the study more broadly: Partial responses were achieved by three patients: one hepatocellular carcinoma, two cutaneous melanoma.

This clone was recorded only once. Germline V gene data show CDR1 as MNHEY and CDR2 as SMNVEV (reference sequence). The CDR3 is 15 residues long. V gave up 5 bases and J gave up 3 bases; unmatched junction bases: 7. Assay: immunoSEQ multiplex PCR; the TCRdb copy retains only in-frame clones and omits some. Of under 70,000 clones in the sample, 80% to 90% were seen once. The material was CD4+ or CD8+ T cells sorted from blood, obtained in a trial of the OX40 agonist ivuxolimab. This chain joins TRBV27 and TRBJ2-1; 7 positions match TRBD1. The receptor was derived from an adult with an advanced solid tumor such as melanoma, head and neck, liver or kidney cancer. This CDR3 reads CASSTRRDSYNEQFF. The CDR3 bases are TGTGCCAGCAGTACCAGAAGGGACAGCTACAATGAGCAGTTCTTC.